Shown below are 5 T cell receptor beta chains from a single sample sequenced in a study of control samples from healthy donors and cancer patients. Method: immunoSEQ multiplex PCR; TCRdb's copy keeps in-frame clones and lacks some. In the table there are 75,000 to 95,000 clones, approximately 88% of which are singletons. Sequenced sample: PBMCs. All receptors derive from a woman between 45 and 65 years old with colorectal cancer.

The chain links TRBV19 to TRBJ1-4; no clear D gene. This CDR3 has 13 residues. CDR1 and CDR2 from the germline V gene are LNHDA and SQIVND (reference sequence). Trimming removed 0 bases from V and 5 bases from J, with 4 bases in between. The CDR3 nucleotides are TGTGCCAGTAGTATAGAGGGGAATGAAAAACTGTTTTTT. Translation: CASSIEGNEKLFF.

The rearrangement links TRBV19 to TRBJ2-5, with 9 bases identical to TRBD2. The CDR3 is 15 residues long. The V gene's germline CDR1 is LNHDA and CDR2 SQIVND (reference sequence). With 8 bases clipped from V and 5 bases from J, the junction kept 12 bases outside the gene matches. The CDR3 sequence is CASSQGAGGWETQYF. The CDR3, as DNA: TGTGCCAGTTCACAGGGAGCGGGGGGCTGGGAGACCCAGTACTTC.

The chain links TRBV5-1 to TRBJ1-1; D is unresolved. From germline, CDR1 is SGHRS and CDR2 YFSETQ. The CDR3 sequence is 12 residues long. Trimming shortened V by 0 bases and J by 4 bases, and 4 bases separated the two germline ends. Here the CDR3 DNA reads TGCGCCAGCAGCTTGGACAGCACTGAAGCTTTCTTT. Protein product: CASSLDSTEAFF.

In regard to this clone: Different DNA sequences within this sample yield the same CDR3. J is TRBJ2-5 and V is TRBV19; D ambiguous. V was trimmed by 4 bases and J by 4 bases, leaving 10 bases between them. The CDR3 is made up of 13 amino acids. The germline V gene has CDR1 LNHDA and CDR2 SQIVND (reference sequence). CDR3 sequence (DNA): TGTGCCAGTAGTACCAGTGGCGCAGAGACCCAGTACTTC. It is translated as CASSTSGAETQYF.

This rearrangement joins TRBV10-3 to TRBJ1-5; 7 positions match TRBD1. Germline lookup yields CDR1 ENHRY and CDR2 SYGVKD. Trimming cost V 9 bases and J 3 bases; bases outside gene matches: 5. The CDR3 spans 13 residues. The CDR3, as DNA: TGTGCCATGGGGACAGCGTTCAATCAGCCCCAGCATTTT. It is translated as CAMGTAFNQPQHF.